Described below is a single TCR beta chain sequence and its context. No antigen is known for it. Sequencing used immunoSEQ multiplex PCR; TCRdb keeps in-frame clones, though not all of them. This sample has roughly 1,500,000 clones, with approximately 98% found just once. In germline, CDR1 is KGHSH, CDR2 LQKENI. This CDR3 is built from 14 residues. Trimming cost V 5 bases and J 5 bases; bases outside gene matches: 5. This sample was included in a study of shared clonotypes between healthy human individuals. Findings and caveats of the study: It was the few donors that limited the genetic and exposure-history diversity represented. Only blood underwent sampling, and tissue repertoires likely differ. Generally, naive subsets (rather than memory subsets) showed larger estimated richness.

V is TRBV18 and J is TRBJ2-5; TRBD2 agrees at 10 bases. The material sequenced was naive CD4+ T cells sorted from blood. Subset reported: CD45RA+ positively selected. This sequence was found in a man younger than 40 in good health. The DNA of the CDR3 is TGTGCCAGCTCATCTCTAGCGGGAGTTGAGACCCAGTACTTC. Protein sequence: CASSSLAGVETQYF.